The 27 T cell receptor beta chains presented below share a single source sample, sequenced in a study of cytomegalovirus exposure and HLA in healthy donors. 13 Jbeta primers and 60 Vbeta primers were used for the PCR. Clones were sequenced by immunoSEQ multiplex PCR, and TCRdb holds only the in-frame ones, with some missing. This repertoire shows 150,000 to 200,000 clones, over 80% found once; its top ten account for 1.2% to 1.5%. The specimen sequenced was PBMCs. Receptors originate from a girl aged 5-17 years in good health and CMV-seropositive.

The rearrangement joins TRBV6-5 to TRBJ2-1; 8 positions match TRBD2. J gave up 5 bases and V 5 bases, and 5 bases lay outside the gene matches. Germline CDR1 is MNHEY and CDR2 is SVGAGI. The CDR3 is 14 amino acids. Written as DNA, the CDR3 is TGTGCCAGCAGTGAAACTAGCGGACACAATGAGCAGTTCTTC. Protein: CASSETSGHNEQFF.

This clone has just a few counts. The chain uses TRBV5-6 and TRBJ2-5; the D is unclear. Matching the DNA end better, TRBJ2-7 makes the J call doubtful. Germline V lookup: CDR1 SGHDT, CDR2 YYEEEE. This CDR3 comprises 11 residues. The CDR3 coding sequence is TGTGCCAGCAGCTCAGGCTACGAGCAGTACTTC. Its translation is CASSSGYEQYF.

The V call is TRBV7-9, the J call TRBJ1-1; TRBD1 agrees at 7 bases. Looked up from germline, CDR1 is SEHNR and CDR2 is FQNEAQ (reference sequence). Trimming removed 1 base from V and 9 bases from J; junction bases left unmatched: 8. The CDR3 runs 14 residues. CDR3 sequence reads: CASSLGTGLIKAFF. In DNA form, the CDR3 reads TGTGCCAGCAGCTTAGGGACAGGATTGATCAAAGCTTTCTTT.

The V gene is TRBV5-1, the J gene TRBJ2-7; 10 bases agree with TRBD1. Trimming removed 7 bases from V and 3 bases from J; junction bases left unmatched: 13. The CDR3 sequence is 16 residues long. CDR1 and CDR2 from the germline V gene are SGHRS and YFSETQ. CDR3 DNA: TGCGCCAGCTCCTTCGAACCGGGACAGGGGATCTACGAGCAGTACTTC. Protein sequence: CASSFEPGQGIYEQYF.

V usage is TRBV7-9 and J usage is TRBJ1-4; 9 nucleotides match TRBD1. Trimming removed 8 bases from V and 4 bases from J; junction bases left unmatched: 5. The CDR3 contains 14 residues. Germline loops: CDR1 SEHNR, CDR2 FQNEAQ (reference sequence). The CDR3 loop is CASRTGDHNEKLFF. CDR3 nucleotides: TGTGCCAGCCGGACAGGGGATCATAATGAAAAACTGTTTTTT.

The rearrangement joins TRBV7-2 to TRBJ2-5, with 9 nucleotides matching TRBD2. CDR1 is SGHTA and CDR2 is FQGNSA in the germline V gene. The CDR3 runs to 15 residues. Losses at the gene ends were 5 bases for V and 5 bases for J; bases not matched to a gene: 9. CDR3 nucleotides: TGTGCCAGCAGCCATCGACTAGCGGTCCGGGAGACCCAGTACTTC. Translated, it gives CASSHRLAVRETQYF.

The chain links TRBV5-4 to TRBJ1-2; D is possibly TRBD1 (6 bases). CDR3 length: 13 residues. V lost 1 base to trimming and J lost 6 bases, with 10 bases between them. Per germline, CDR1 SGHNT and CDR2 YYREEE (reference sequence). This chain's CDR3 is CASSLRGLNGYTF. The CDR3 DNA sequence: TGTGCCAGCAGCTTGAGGGGGTTGAATGGCTACACCTTC.

The chain recombines TRBV9 with TRBJ2-1, with 8 positions matching TRBD2. There are 15 residues in the CDR3. Germline CDR1 SGDLS, CDR2 YYNGEE. Germline trimming cut 3 bases from V and 9 bases from J; bases unmatched to any gene: 11. The CDR3 bases are TGTGCCAGCAGCGCCCCGGGACTAGGGAGGGCTGAGCAGTTCTTC. This encodes CASSAPGLGRAEQFF.

This clone appeared a few times. The chain has TRBV5-1 and TRBJ1-4; 7 nucleotides line up with TRBD1. The junction had 6 bases not matched to a gene; V was cut back by 0 bases and J by 4 bases. CDR1 SGHRS and CDR2 YFSETQ come from the germline V gene. The CDR3 runs 16 residues. CDR3: CASSLEGGQSNEKLFF. In DNA form, the CDR3 reads TGCGCCAGCAGCTTGGAAGGGGGCCAGAGTAATGAAAAACTGTTTTTT.

This clone came up a few times. The genes are TRBV4-1 and TRBJ2-6; no clear D. V lost 1 base to trimming and J lost 0 bases, with 10 bases between them. This CDR3 is 17 amino acids long. Germline V gene data show CDR1 as MGHRA and CDR2 as YSYEKL. The CDR3 DNA sequence: TGCGCCAGCAGCCAAGCGGGTGTAAGCTCTGGGGCCAACGTCCTGACTTTC. This codes for CASSQAGVSSGANVLTF.

The V call is TRBV19, the J call TRBJ1-2; 7 bases map to TRBD1. Germline values: CDR1 LNHDA, CDR2 SQIVND (reference sequence). The length of the CDR3 is 15 residues. V gave up 5 bases and J gave up 2 bases; unmatched junction bases: 8. The CDR3 is CASSFQTGWNYGYTF. CDR3 DNA: TGTGCCAGTAGTTTTCAGACAGGGTGGAACTATGGCTACACCTTC.

The rearrangement uses TRBV18 and TRBJ2-1, with TRBD2 matching over 9 bases. Per the germline V gene, CDR1 is KGHSH and CDR2 is LQKENI. Losses at the gene ends were 3 bases for V and 10 bases for J; bases not matched to a gene: 13. The CDR3 consists of 16 residues. In nucleotides, the CDR3 is TGTGCCAGCTCACCCACCCAAGCGGGAGGCCCTCGGGAGCAGTTCTTC. Encoded protein: CASSPTQAGGPREQFF.

The genes are TRBV19 and TRBJ2-5, with TRBD2 matching 7 bases. The CDR3 runs 13 residues. In germline, CDR1 is LNHDA, CDR2 SQIVND (reference sequence). V was clipped by 9 bases and J by 5 bases; unmatched bases: 9. As DNA, the CDR3 is TGTGCCAGCTCCCTGGGGGGAGGGGAGACCCAGTACTTC. Its protein is CASSLGGGETQYF.

The CDR3 DNA follows: TGTGCCAGCAGCTTAAATTACCGGGACAACGATCGGGGCTACACCTTC. Amino acids: CASSLNYRDNDRGYTF. The chain combines TRBV7-2 with TRBJ1-2; possibly TRBD1 for D (6 bases). Trimming took off 2 bases at V and 8 bases at J, with 21 bases between the two ends. This CDR3 contains 16 residues. Germline V gives CDR1 SGHTA, CDR2 FQGNSA.

CDR3 amino acids: CASSQWGGFGEAFF. CDR3 bases: TGCGCCAGCAGCCAATGGGGGGGCTTCGGTGAAGCTTTCTTT. The gene calls are TRBV4-1 and TRBJ1-1; tentative D call: TRBD1 (6 bases). CDR1 and CDR2 (germline): MGHRA, YSYEKL. V lost 2 bases and J lost 7, with 14 bases in between. The CDR3 loop spans 14 amino acids.

Details on this clone: This sample includes further DNA sequences coding for the same CDR3. The chain recombines TRBV5-1 with TRBJ1-1; D possibly corresponds to TRBD1 (6 bases). CDR3 length equals 14 residues. The ends were cut back, 2 bases at V and 3 bases at J, with 11 bases in the middle. Germline loops: CDR1 SGHRS, CDR2 YFSETQ. The CDR3 sequence is CASSLQGADTEAFF. The CDR3 DNA reads as TGCGCCAGCAGCTTACAGGGTGCGGACACTGAAGCTTTCTTT.

The chain uses TRBV18 and TRBJ2-7, with 10 nucleotides matching TRBD2. Trimming removed 3 bases from V and 8 bases from J; junction bases left unmatched: 7. Germline CDR1 and CDR2: KGHSH and LQKENI. There are 14 residues in the CDR3. The CDR3 DNA sequence: TGTGCCAGCTCACCGACTAGCGGGCTACACCAGCAGTACTTC. Translation gives CASSPTSGLHQQYF.

V usage is TRBV5-4 and J usage is TRBJ2-7, with TRBD2 matching 7 bases. J lost 4 bases, V lost 4 bases, and 11 bases had no gene match. Germline V gene lookup returns CDR1 SGHNT and CDR2 YYREEE (reference sequence). The CDR3 contains 15 residues. The CDR3 spells CASSPGRTRPYEQYF. DNA for the CDR3: TGTGCCAGCAGCCCAGGCCGGACTAGGCCGTACGAGCAGTACTTC.

This clone was observed once. V usage is TRBV10-1 and J usage is TRBJ2-1; 9 bases align to TRBD2. Germline V CDR1 and CDR2: WNHNN, SYGVQD (reference sequence). The CDR3 spans 13 residues. The V gene end was trimmed by 9 bases and the J gene end by 7 bases; junction bases not matched to a gene: 7. This chain's CDR3 is CARRLAEKNEQFF. For the CDR3, the DNA is TGCGCCAGAAGACTAGCGGAAAAAAATGAGCAGTTCTTC.

This rearrangement joins TRBV27 to TRBJ2-2; 8 nucleotides agree with TRBD2. V lost 7 bases and J lost 3; bases outside the gene matches: 13. This CDR3 is built from 17 residues. Germline CDR1 is MNHEY and CDR2 is SMNVEV (reference sequence). For the CDR3, the DNA is TGTGCCAGCAACCCCGCCCTAAAAGCGGGAGACACCGGGGAGCTGTTTTTT. This gives the protein CASNPALKAGDTGELFF.

The chain is built from TRBV5-1 and TRBJ1-2, with TRBD1 matching 9 bases. The length of the CDR3 is 14 residues. Unmatched junction bases numbered 8, after V lost 5 bases and J lost 6 bases. Germline CDR1 SGHRS, CDR2 YFSETQ. In DNA form, the CDR3 reads TGCGCCAGCAGTCGGTTCGGACAGGGGAATGGCTACACCTTC. This encodes CASSRFGQGNGYTF.

V gene TRBV28 combines with J gene TRBJ2-3; 8 positions match TRBD1. The length of the CDR3 is 15 residues. V lost 4 bases to trimming and J lost 5 bases; unmatched junction nucleotides: 8. CDR1 is MDHEN, CDR2 SYDVKM, per germline. The CDR3, as DNA: TGTGCCAGCAGTTCACCGGGACAGGTGGTAGATACGCAGTATTTT. This gives the protein CASSSPGQVVDTQYF.

The chain links TRBV10-3 to TRBJ1-5; tentatively, D is TRBD1 (5 bases). Germline CDR1 and CDR2: ENHRY and SYGVKD. The V end was cut by 5 bases, the J end by 3 bases, with 11 bases between. The CDR3 is 14 amino acids. This chain's CDR3 is CAISLDRNNQPQHF. CDR3 DNA: TGTGCCATCAGTTTAGACAGAAACAATCAGCCCCAGCATTTT.

Comments on this clone: The same CDR3 can be traced to other DNA sequences in this sample. The chain has TRBV6-5 and TRBJ1-2; the match to TRBD1 covers 7 bases. The junction had 0 bases not matched to a gene; V was cut back by 0 bases and J by 8 bases. The CDR3 covers 12 residues. The germline CDR1 and CDR2 sequences are MNHEY and SVGAGI. The CDR3 nucleotides read TGTGCCAGCAGTTACTCCAGGGGGGGCTACACCTTC. Its protein product is CASSYSRGGYTF.

The chain has TRBV4-1 and TRBJ2-1; TRBD2 aligns across 10 bases. Per germline, CDR1 MGHRA and CDR2 YSYEKL. CDR3 length: 20 residues. V shed 0 bases, J shed 9 bases, and the junction held 20 bases outside the gene matches. This CDR3 reads CASSQDWASGSNPKRGEQFF. The CDR3 coding sequence is TGCGCCAGCAGCCAAGATTGGGCTAGCGGGAGCAATCCCAAGAGGGGTGAGCAGTTCTTC.

This sequence joins TRBV6-6 and TRBJ2-3, with TRBD2 matching 8 bases. In germline, CDR1 is MNHNY, CDR2 SVGAGI (reference sequence). V lost 6 bases, J lost 3 bases, and 2 bases stayed unmatched. The length of the CDR3 is 13 residues. The CDR3 is CASRSGRTDTQYF. The CDR3 region has the DNA TGTGCCAGCAGGAGCGGGAGAACAGATACGCAGTATTTT.

The gene calls are TRBV7-9 and TRBJ1-1; no clear D gene. The CDR3 is 11 residues long. V was clipped by 5 bases and J by 3 bases, with 4 bases between them. Germline CDR1 SEHNR, CDR2 FQNEAQ (reference sequence). The CDR3 region has the DNA TGTGCCAGCAGCACTCACACTGAAGCTTTCTTT. Translation: CASSTHTEAFF. Combining the CDR3 with reference TRBV7-9 and TRBJ1-1 gives the whole variable domain DTGVSQNPRHKITKRGQNVTFRCDPISEHNRLYWYRQTLGQGPEFLTYFQNEAQLEKSRLLSDRFSAERPKGSFSTLEIQRTEQGDSAMYLCASSTHTEAFFGQGTRLTVV.